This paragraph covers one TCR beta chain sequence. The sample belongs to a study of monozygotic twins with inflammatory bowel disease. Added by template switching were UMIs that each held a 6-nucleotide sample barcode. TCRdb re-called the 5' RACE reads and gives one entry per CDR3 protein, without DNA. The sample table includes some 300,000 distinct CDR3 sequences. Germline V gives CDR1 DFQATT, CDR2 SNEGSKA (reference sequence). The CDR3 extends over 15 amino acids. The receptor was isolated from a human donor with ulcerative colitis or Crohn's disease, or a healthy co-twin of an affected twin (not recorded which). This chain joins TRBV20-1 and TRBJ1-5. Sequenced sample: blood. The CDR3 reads CSAPSSRSSNQPQHF.